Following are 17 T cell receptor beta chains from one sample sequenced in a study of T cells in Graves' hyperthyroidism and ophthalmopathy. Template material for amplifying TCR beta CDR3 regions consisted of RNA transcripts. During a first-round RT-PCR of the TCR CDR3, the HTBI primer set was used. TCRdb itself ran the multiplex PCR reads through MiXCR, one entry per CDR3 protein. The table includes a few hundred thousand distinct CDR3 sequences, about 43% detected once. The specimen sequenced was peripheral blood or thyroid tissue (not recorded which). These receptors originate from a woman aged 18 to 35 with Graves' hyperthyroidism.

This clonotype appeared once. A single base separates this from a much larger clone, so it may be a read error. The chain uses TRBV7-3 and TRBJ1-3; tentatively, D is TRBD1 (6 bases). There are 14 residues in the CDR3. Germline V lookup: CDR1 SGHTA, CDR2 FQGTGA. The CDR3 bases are TGTGCCAGCATCAAAAAGGTGACAGGAAGCACCATATATTTT. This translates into CASIKKVTGSTIYF.

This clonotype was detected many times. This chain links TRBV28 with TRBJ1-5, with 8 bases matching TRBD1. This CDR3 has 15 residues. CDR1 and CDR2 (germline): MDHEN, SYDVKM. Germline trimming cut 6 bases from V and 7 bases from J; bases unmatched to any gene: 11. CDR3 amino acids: CASSSRQGTRQPQHF. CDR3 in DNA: TGTGCCAGCAGCTCCCGACAGGGGACGAGACAGCCCCAGCATTTT. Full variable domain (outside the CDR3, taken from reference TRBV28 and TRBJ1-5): DVKVTQSSRYLVKRTGEKVFLECVQDMDHENMFWYRQDPGLGLRLIYFSYDVKMKEKGDIPEGYSVSREKKERFSLILESASTNQTSMYLCASSSRQGTRQPQHFGDGTRLSIL.

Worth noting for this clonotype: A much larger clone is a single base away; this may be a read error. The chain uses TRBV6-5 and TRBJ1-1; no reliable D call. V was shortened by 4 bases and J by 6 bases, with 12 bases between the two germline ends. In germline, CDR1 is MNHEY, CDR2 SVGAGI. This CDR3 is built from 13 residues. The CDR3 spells CASSCTGLPEAFF. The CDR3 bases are TGTGCCAGCAGTTGCACCGGGCTCCCTGAAGCTTTCTTT.

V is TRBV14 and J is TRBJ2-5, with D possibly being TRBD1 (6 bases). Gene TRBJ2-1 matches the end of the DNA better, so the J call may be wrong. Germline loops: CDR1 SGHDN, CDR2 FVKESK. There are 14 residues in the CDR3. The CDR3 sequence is CASSEGHRVHEQFF. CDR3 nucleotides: TGTGCCAGCAGCGAAGGTCACAGGGTCCATGAGCAGTTCTTC.

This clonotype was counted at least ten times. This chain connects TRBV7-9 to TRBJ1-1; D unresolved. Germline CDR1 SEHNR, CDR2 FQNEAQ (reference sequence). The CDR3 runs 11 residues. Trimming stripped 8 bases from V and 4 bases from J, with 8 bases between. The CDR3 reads CASSPGTEAFF. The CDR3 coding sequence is TGTGCCAGCTCTCCAGGCACTGAAGCTTTCTTT. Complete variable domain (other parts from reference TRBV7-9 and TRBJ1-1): DTGVSQNPRHKITKRGQNVTFRCDPISEHNRLYWYRQTLGQGPEFLTYFQNEAQLEKSRLLSDRFSAERPKGSFSTLEIQRTEQGDSAMYLCASSPGTEAFFGQGTRLTVV.

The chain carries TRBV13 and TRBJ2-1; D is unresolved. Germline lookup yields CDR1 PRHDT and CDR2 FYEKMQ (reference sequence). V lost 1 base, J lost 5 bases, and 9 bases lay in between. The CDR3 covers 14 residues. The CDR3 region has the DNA TGTGCCAGCAGCTTAGATGGACCTCACAATGAGCAGTTCTTC. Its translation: CASSLDGPHNEQFF. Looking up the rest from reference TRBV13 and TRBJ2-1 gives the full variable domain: AAGVIQSPRHLIKEKRETATLKCYPIPRHDTVYWYQQGPGQDPQFLISFYEKMQSDKGSIPDRFSAQQFSDYHSELNMSSLELGDSALYFCASSLDGPHNEQFFGPGTRLTVL.

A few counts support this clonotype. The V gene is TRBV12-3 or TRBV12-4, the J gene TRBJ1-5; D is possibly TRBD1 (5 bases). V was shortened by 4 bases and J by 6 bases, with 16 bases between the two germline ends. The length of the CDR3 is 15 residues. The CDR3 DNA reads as TGTGCCAGCAGTTCCTCGGGGGGGATAAGTCAGCCCCAGCATTTT. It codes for CASSSSGGISQPQHF.

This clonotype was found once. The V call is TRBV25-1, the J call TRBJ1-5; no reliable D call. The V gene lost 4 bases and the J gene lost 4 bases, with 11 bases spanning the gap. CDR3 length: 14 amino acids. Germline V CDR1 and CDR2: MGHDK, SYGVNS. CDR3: CASSARRCNQPQHF. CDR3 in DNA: TGTGCCAGCAGTGCCCGCCGCTGTAATCAGCCCCAGCATTTT. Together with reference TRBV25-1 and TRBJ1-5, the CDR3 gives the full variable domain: EADIYQTPRYLVIGTGKKITLECSQTMGHDKMYWYQQDPGMELHLIHYSYGVNSTEKGDLSSESTVSRIRTEHFPLTLESARPSHTSQYLCASSARRCNQPQHFGDGTRLSIL.

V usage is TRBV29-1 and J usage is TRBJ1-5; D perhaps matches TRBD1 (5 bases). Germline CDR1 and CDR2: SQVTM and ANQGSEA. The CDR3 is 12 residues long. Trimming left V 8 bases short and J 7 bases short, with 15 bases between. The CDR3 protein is CSLGAGFQPQHF. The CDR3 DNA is TGCAGCTTAGGGGCGGGGTTCCAGCCCCAGCATTTT. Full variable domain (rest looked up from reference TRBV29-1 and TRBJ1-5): SAVISQKPSRDICQRGTSLTIQCQVDSQVTMMFWYRQQPGQSLTLIATANQGSEATYESGFVIDKFPISRPNLTFSTLTVSNMSPEDSSIYLCSLGAGFQPQHFGDGTRLSIL.

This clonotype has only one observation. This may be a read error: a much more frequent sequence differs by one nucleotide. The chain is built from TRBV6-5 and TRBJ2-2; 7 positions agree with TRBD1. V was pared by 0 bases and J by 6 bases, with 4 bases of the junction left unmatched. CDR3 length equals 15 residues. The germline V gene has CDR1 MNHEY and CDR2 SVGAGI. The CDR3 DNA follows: TGTGCCAGCAGTTACTCGAGGGGGCAACCCGGGGAGCTGTTTTTT. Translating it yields CASSYSRGQPGELFF.

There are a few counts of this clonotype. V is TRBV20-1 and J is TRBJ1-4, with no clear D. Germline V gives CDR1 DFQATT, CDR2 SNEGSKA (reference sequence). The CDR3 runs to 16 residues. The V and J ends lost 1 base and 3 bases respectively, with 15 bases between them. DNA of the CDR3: TGCAGTGCTAGAGCGGTTACCGTTCCTTCTAATGAAAAACTGTTTTTT. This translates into CSARAVTVPSNEKLFF.

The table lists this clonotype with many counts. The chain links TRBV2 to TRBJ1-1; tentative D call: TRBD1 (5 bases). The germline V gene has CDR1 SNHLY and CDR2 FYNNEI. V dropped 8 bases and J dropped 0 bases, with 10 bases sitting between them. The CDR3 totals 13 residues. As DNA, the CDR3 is TGTGCCAGCGAAAGACAGATGAACACTGAAGCTTTCTTT. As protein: CASERQMNTEAFF.

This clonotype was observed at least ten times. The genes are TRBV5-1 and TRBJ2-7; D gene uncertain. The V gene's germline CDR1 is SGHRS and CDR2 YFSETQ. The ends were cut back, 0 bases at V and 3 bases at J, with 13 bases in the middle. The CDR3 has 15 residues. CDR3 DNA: TGCGCCAGCAGCTTGGAGCTGGGAACGGGCTACGAGCAGTACTTC. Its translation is CASSLELGTGYEQYF.

CDR3: CAWIEGVNSYEQYF. In DNA, the CDR3 is TGTGCCTGGATAGAGGGGGTTAACTCCTACGAGCAGTACTTC. The J gene is TRBJ2-7, the V gene TRBV30; D may be TRBD1 (6 bases). V was cut by 4 bases and J by 0 bases, with 13 bases left in between. Germline CDR1 reads GTSNPN; CDR2 reads SVGIG (reference sequence). The CDR3 spans 14 residues. Drawing the rest from reference TRBV30 and TRBJ2-7, the complete variable domain is SQTIHQWPATLVQPVGSPLSLECTVEGTSNPNLYWYRQAAGRGLQLLFYSVGIGQISSEVPQNLSASRPQDRQFILSSKKLLLSDSGFYLCAWIEGVNSYEQYFGPGTRLTVT.

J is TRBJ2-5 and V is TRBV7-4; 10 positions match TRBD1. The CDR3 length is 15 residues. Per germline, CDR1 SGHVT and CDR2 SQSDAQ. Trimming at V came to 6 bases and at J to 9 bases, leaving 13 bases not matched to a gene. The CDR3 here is CASSLGQGSNQPQYF. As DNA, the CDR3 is TGTGCCAGCAGTTTGGGACAGGGGAGCAATCAGCCCCAGTACTTC. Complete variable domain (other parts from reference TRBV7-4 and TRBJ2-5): GAGVSQSPRYKVAKRGRDVALRCDSISGHVTLYWYRQTLGQGSEVLTYSQSDAQRDKSGRPSGRFSAERPERSVSTLKIQRTEQGDSAVYLCASSLGQGSNQPQYFGPGTRLLVL.

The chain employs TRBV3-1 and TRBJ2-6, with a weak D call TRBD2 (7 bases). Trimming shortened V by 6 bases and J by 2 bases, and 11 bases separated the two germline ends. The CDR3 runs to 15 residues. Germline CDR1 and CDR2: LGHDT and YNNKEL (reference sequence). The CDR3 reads CASSHGGPGANVLTF. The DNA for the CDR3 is TGTGCCAGCAGTCACGGGGGGCCTGGGGCCAACGTCCTGACTTTC.

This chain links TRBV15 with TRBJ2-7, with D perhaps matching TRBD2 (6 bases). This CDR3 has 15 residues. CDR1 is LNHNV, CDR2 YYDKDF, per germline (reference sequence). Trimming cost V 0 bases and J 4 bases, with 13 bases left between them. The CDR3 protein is CATSRDTGDGYEQYF. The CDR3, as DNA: TGTGCCACCAGCAGAGATACGGGGGACGGATACGAGCAGTACTTC.